This T cell receptor (beta chain) derives from a study of OX40 agonist ivuxolimab in advanced cancers. Turning to the study itself: Therapy given before enrollment (anti-PD-1, anti-PD-L1 or anti-CTLA-4) was allowed, and 40% had some.

V was trimmed by 4 bases and J by 7 bases, leaving 17 bases between them. Germline V gives CDR1 SGHAT, CDR2 FQDESV (reference sequence). The CDR3 is 14 amino acids. Regarding the study as a whole: Both blood CD4+ and CD8+ T cells showed clonal growth by week 6 at 0.1 to 3.0 mg/kg.

To note about this clone: Antigen unknown.

The assay was immunoSEQ multiplex PCR, and TCRdb's table has in-frame clones only and misses some. The sample holds about 86,000 clones; 91% are singletons and the top ten take more than 8.5%. This clonotype was sampled from an adult with an advanced solid tumor such as melanoma, head and neck, liver or kidney cancer. The chain uses TRBV11-1 and TRBJ2-7; D possibly uses TRBD1 or TRBD2 (5 bases each). The input for sequencing was CD4+ or CD8+ T cells sorted from blood, taken in a trial of the OX40 agonist ivuxolimab. For the CDR3, the DNA is TGTGCCAGCAGCTCGTCTGACTGGGGCGGGGAGCAGTACTTC. Translated, it gives CASSSSDWGGEQYF.